Each of the 15 T cell receptor beta chains below was sequenced from the same sample in a study of chemoradiotherapy in HPV16-positive cancers. The table came from immunoSEQ multiplex PCR; TCRdb's copy has only in-frame clones and leaves some out. The sample lists nearly 5,000 clones, approximately 95% occurring once. This material consisted of tumor tissue, taken from a patient who underwent chemoradiotherapy. The receptors come from a human donor with HPV-associated anogenital cancer.

This clone was found a few times. The V gene is TRBV11-2, the J gene TRBJ2-7; D ambiguous. This CDR3 contains 11 residues. V lost 1 base, J lost 6 bases, and 4 bases lay in between. The germline V gene has CDR1 SGHAT and CDR2 FQNNGV. CDR3 amino acids: CASSLGVEQYF. CDR3 DNA sequence: TGTGCCAGCAGCTTAGGGGTCGAGCAGTACTTC.

This sequence joins TRBV7-2 and TRBJ2-2; 7 bases fit TRBD1. CDR3 length: 16 residues. The junction had 10 bases not matched to a gene; V was cut back by 5 bases and J by 4 bases. From germline, CDR1 is SGHTA and CDR2 FQGNSA. The CDR3 region is CASSRNRGSVTGELFF. DNA of the CDR3: TGTGCCAGCAGCCGGAACAGGGGTTCGGTCACCGGGGAGCTGTTTTTT.

The rearrangement joins TRBV7-2 to TRBJ1-4; possible D gene TRBD1, 5 bases. Trimming pared 4 bases from V and 8 bases from J, leaving 17 bases between. The CDR3 totals 15 residues. The V gene's germline CDR1 is SGHTA and CDR2 FQGNSA. CDR3: CASSSPTGGREKLFF. The CDR3 DNA reads as TGTGCCAGCAGCTCCCCCACCGGGGGTCGGGAAAAACTGTTTTTT.

This clone was counted once. The chain joins TRBV29-1 to TRBJ2-2; TRBD1 aligns across 8 bases. V lost 7 bases and J lost 5; bases outside the gene matches: 12. The CDR3 is 15 residues long. Germline lookup yields CDR1 SQVTM and CDR2 ANQGSEA. CDR3 in amino acids: CSAGVTTGATGELFF. The CDR3 DNA reads TGCAGCGCCGGCGTTACGACAGGGGCAACCGGGGAGCTGTTTTTT.

The chain couples TRBV7-9 to TRBJ2-5, with D tentatively TRBD2 (6 bases). Germline CDR1 SEHNR, CDR2 FQNEAQ (reference sequence). Trimming removed 1 base from V and 5 bases from J, with 23 bases in between. The CDR3 spans 18 residues. The CDR3 is CASSLGIRRDSIPETQYF. The CDR3 DNA is TGTGCCAGCAGCTTAGGAATCCGGCGGGACTCCATCCCCGAGACCCAGTACTTC.

The V and J genes are TRBV30 and TRBJ2-1; D is uncertain. This CDR3 contains 14 residues. V was pared by 2 bases and J by 3 bases, with 11 bases between. Germline CDR1 and CDR2: GTSNPN and SVGIG (reference sequence). The CDR3 sequence is CAWSTRSYYNEQFF. The CDR3 coding sequence is TGTGCCTGGAGTACCCGTTCTTACTACAATGAGCAGTTCTTC.

This clone came up once. The J gene is TRBJ2-5, the V gene TRBV6-5; TRBD2 matches 10 bases. CDR3 size: 15 residues. The V gene's germline CDR1 is MNHEY and CDR2 SVGAGI. Germline trimming cut 6 bases from V and 4 bases from J; bases unmatched to any gene: 8. CDR3 sequence (DNA): TGTGCCAGCAGCTTCCTTAGCGGGGGGACAGAGACCCAGTACTTC. Protein sequence: CASSFLSGGTETQYF.

This sequence joins TRBV7-2 and TRBJ2-7, with D perhaps TRBD2 (7 bases). Germline V gene data show CDR1 as SGHTA and CDR2 as FQGNSA. V lost 1 base to trimming and J lost 5 bases, with 18 bases between them. The CDR3 is 16 residues long. The CDR3 coding sequence is TGTGCCAGCAGCTTAGGTTTGGGAGGGGGGGCACACGAGCAGTACTTC. Translating it yields CASSLGLGGGAHEQYF.

The rearrangement joins TRBV2 to TRBJ2-7; possible D gene TRBD2, 6 bases. The CDR3 runs 14 residues. Trimming stripped 3 bases from V and 7 bases from J, with 16 bases between. The V gene's germline CDR1 is SNHLY and CDR2 FYNNEI. Here the CDR3 DNA reads TGTGCCAGCAGTGACGTCGTCGGGGGTGGGGAGCAGTACTTC. This codes for CASSDVVGGGEQYF.

The rearrangement joins TRBV28 to TRBJ2-7; 9 nucleotides match TRBD1. Germline V lookup: CDR1 MDHEN, CDR2 SYDVKM. The trim removed 2 bases at V and 6 bases at J, leaving 2 bases unmatched. CDR3 length: 13 residues. The CDR3 spells CASSLETGGEQYF. CDR3 in DNA: TGTGCCAGCAGTTTAGAGACAGGGGGCGAGCAGTACTTC.

The chain links TRBV6-6 to TRBJ1-1; possible D gene TRBD1, 6 bases. This CDR3 spans 13 amino acids. Trimming shortened V by 4 bases and J by 8 bases, and 14 bases separated the two germline ends. Germline CDR1 is MNHNY and CDR2 is SVGAGI (reference sequence). The CDR3 sequence is CASSSRVQGEAFF. In DNA, the CDR3 is TGTGCCAGCAGTTCCAGGGTACAGGGAGAAGCTTTCTTT.

CDR3 sequence reads: CASKGDQPQHF. The CDR3, as DNA: TGTGCCAGCAAGGGGGATCAGCCCCAGCATTTT. J is TRBJ1-5 and V is TRBV6-1; D possibly corresponds to TRBD1 (6 bases). Germline loops: CDR1 MNHNS, CDR2 SASEGT. CDR3 length: 11 residues. V was trimmed by 7 bases and J by 5 bases, leaving 6 bases between them.

CDR3 loop: CASSLGRQGAYEQYF. CDR3 nucleotides: TGTGCCAGCAGCTTAGGCCGACAGGGTGCCTACGAGCAGTACTTC. The rearrangement uses TRBV11-3 and TRBJ2-7; 7 nucleotides agree with TRBD1. Looked up from germline, CDR1 is SGHNT and CDR2 is YENEEA. The length of the CDR3 is 15 residues. Trimming at V came to 1 base and at J to 2 bases, leaving 5 bases not matched to a gene.

The chain employs TRBV27 and TRBJ1-2, with TRBD1 matching 7 bases. This CDR3 has 17 residues. Germline V gives CDR1 MNHEY, CDR2 SMNVEV (reference sequence). V dropped 3 bases and J dropped 3; count of bases not matched to a gene: 13. The CDR3 bases are TGTGCCAGCAGTTTTCTCGTTAAAAGACAGGGCCACTATGGCTACACCTTC. Encoded protein: CASSFLVKRQGHYGYTF.

This chain joins TRBV14 and TRBJ2-1; TRBD1 matches 10 bases. V was pared by 7 bases and J by 3 bases, with 6 bases of the junction left unmatched. CDR3 length equals 15 residues. In germline, CDR1 is SGHDN, CDR2 FVKESK. The CDR3 region is CASTADRGVYNEQFF. The CDR3 bases are TGTGCCAGCACCGCGGACAGGGGGGTCTACAATGAGCAGTTCTTC.